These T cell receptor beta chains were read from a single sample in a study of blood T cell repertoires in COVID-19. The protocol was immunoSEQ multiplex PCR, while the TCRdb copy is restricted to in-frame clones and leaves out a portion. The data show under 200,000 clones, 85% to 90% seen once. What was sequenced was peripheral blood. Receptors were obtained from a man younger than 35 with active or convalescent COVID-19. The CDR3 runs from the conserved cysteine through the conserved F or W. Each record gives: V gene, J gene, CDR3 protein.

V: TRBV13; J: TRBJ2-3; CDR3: CASSPTSGGNTDTQYF
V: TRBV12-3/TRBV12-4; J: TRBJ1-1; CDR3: CASSLGSGEAFF
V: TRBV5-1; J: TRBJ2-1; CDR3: CASGLAGATYNEQFF
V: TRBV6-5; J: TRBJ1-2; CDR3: CASSTGQDGYTF
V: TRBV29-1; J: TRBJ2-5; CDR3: CSVEGPSQETQYF
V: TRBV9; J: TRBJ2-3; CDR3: CASSVGVGPLADTQYF
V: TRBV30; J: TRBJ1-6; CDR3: CAGTDRKDSPLHF
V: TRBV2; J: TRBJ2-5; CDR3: CASGGAGALGETQYF
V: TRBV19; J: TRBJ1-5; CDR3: CASSRTGARNQPQHF
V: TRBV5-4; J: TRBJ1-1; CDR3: CASSLLQGITEAFF
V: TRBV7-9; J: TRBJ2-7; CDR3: CASSLTTYEQYF
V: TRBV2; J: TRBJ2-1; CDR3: CASSSDRTNEQFF
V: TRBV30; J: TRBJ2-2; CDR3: CAWTPGISTGELFF
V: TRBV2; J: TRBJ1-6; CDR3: CASGGQNDSPLHF
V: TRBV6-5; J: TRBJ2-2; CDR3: CASRITGVPGELFF
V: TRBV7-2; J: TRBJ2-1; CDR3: CASSASGWYNEQFF
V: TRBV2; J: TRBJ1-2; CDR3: CARLEAYYGYTF
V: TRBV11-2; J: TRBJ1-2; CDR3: CASSLDRGTGDGYTF
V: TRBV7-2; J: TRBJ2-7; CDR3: CASSSDGQGHEQYF
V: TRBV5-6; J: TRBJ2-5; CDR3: CATSPGQGFQETQYF
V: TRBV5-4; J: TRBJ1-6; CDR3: CASSSGRGSPLHF
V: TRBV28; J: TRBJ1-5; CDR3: CASITGGMGLGQPQHF
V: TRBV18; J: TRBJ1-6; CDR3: CASSLVDRDSPLHF
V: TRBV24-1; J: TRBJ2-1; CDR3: CATSDPAMGSSYNEQFF
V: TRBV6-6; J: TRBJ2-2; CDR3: CASSRGGNTGELFF
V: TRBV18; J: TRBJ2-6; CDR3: CASSRQGAGANVLTF
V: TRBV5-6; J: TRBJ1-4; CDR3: CASTTGNDEKLFF
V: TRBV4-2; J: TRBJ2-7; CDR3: CASSQDGVSGSEGQYF
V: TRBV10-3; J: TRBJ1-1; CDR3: CAISEPGNPEAFF
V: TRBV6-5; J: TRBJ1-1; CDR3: CASNDRELRYTEAFF
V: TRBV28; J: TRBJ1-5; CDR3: CASSSGTDSISNQPQHF
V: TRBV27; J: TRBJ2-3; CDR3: CASSLAGSNTQYF
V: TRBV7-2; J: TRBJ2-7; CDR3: CASSPRGLYEQYF